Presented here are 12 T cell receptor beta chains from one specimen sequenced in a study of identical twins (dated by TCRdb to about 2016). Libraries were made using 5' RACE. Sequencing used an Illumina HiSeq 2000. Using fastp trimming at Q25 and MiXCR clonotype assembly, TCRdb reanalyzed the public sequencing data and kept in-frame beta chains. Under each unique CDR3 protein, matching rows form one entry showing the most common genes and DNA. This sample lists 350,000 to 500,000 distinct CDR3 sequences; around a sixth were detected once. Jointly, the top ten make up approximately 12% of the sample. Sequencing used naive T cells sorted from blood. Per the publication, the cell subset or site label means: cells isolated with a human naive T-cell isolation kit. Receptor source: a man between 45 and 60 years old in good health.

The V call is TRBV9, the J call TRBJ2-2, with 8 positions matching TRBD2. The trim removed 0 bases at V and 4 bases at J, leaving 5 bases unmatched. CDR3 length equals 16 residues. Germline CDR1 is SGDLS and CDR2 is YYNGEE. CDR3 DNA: TGTGCCAGCAGCGTAGCCGGCGGGAGGACCACCGGGGAGCTGTTTTTT. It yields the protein CASSVAGGRTTGELFF.

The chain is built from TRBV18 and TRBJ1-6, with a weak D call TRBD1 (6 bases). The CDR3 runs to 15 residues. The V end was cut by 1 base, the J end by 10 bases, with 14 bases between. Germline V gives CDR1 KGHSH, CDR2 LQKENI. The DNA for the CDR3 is TGTGCCAGCTCACCACGTACGGGACATCTCTCACCCCTCCACTTT. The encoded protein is CASSPRTGHLSPLHF.

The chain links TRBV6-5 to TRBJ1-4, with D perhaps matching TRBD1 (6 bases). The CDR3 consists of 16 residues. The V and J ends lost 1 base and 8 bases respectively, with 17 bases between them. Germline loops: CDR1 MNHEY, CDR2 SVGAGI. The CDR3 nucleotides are TGTGCCAGCAGTTACTTTTTCGGCAGGGGCGGCGAAAAACTGTTTTTT. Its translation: CASSYFFGRGGEKLFF.

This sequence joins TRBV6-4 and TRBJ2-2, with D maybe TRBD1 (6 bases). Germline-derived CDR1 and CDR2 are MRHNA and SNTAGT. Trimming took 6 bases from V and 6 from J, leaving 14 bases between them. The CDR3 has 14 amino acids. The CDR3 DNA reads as TGTGCCAGCAGCGCCTACAGGGACGCCGGGGAGCTGTTTTTT. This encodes CASSAYRDAGELFF.

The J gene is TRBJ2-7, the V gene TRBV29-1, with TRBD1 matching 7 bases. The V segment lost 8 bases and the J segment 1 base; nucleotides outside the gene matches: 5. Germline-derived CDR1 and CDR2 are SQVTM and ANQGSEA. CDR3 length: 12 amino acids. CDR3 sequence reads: CSTDRESYEQYF. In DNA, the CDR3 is TGCAGCACCGACAGGGAATCCTACGAGCAGTACTTC.

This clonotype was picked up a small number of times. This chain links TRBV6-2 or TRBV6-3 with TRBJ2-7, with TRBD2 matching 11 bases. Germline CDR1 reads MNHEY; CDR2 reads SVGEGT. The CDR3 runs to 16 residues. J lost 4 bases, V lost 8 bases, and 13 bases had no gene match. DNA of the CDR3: TGTGCCAGCGAGGACGTGGGGACTAGCGGATTTTACGAGCAGTACTTC. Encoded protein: CASEDVGTSGFYEQYF.

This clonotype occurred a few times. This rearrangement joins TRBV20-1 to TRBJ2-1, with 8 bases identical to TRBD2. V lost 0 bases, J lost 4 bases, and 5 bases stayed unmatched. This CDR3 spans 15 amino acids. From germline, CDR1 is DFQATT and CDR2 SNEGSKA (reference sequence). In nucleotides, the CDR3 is TGCAGTGCTAGAGATCTGTCGGGGGGGTACAATGAGCAGTTCTTC. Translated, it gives CSARDLSGGYNEQFF.

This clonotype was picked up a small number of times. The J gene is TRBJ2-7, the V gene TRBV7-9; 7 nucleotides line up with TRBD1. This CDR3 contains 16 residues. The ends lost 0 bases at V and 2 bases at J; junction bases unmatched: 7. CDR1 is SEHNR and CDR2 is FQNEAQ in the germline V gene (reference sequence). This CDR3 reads CASSLAVGTATYEQYF. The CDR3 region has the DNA TGTGCCAGCAGCTTAGCGGTCGGGACAGCAACCTACGAGCAGTACTTC.

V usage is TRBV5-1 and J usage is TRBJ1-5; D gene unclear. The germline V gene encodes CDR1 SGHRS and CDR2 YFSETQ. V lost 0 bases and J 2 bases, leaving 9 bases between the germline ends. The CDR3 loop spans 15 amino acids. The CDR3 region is CASSLDPSGNQPQHF. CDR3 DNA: TGCGCCAGCAGCTTGGATCCGAGTGGCAATCAGCCCCAGCATTTT.

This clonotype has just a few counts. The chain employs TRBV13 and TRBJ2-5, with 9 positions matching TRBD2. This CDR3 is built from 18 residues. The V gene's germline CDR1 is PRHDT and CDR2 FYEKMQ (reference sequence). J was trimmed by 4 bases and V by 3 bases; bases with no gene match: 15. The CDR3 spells CASSFRLAEDGSGETQYF. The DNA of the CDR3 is TGTGCCAGCAGCTTCCGACTAGCGGAAGACGGTAGTGGAGAGACCCAGTACTTC.

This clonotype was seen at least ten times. The CDR3 sequence is CASSLSSQETQYF. CDR3 bases: TGCGCCAGCAGCTTGTCATCCCAAGAGACCCAGTACTTC. This rearrangement joins TRBV5-1 to TRBJ2-5; no definite D call. The CDR3 extends over 13 amino acids. Germline CDR1 and CDR2: SGHRS and YFSETQ. Trimming removed 1 base at V and 1 base at J, with 5 bases between.

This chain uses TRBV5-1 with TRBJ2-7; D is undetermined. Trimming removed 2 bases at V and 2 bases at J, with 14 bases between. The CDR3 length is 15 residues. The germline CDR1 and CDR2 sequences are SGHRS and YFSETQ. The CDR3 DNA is TGCGCCAGCAGCTTAACGGATTCTCTAGCCTACGAGCAGTACTTC. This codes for CASSLTDSLAYEQYF. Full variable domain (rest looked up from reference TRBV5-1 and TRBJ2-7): KAGVTQTPRYLIKTRGQQVTLSCSPISGHRSVSWYQQTPGQGLQFLFEYFSETQRNKGNFPGRFSGRQFSNSRSEMNVSTLELGDSALYLCASSLTDSLAYEQYFGPGTRLTVT.